This paragraph reports one T cell receptor (beta chain). Its antigen is unknown. Gene names and germline sequences refer to the mouse in this case. Read sequence stops 1 residue before the CDR3 end, and the germline J gene provides the missing end. The same CDR3 can be traced to other DNA sequences in this sample. CDR1 and CDR2, looked up from the germline V gene (reference sequence), are KGHPV and FQNQEV. V gives up 2 bases and J gives up 4 bases, and the segment between their germline ends measures 5 bases. Measured from the cysteine to the phenylalanine, the CDR3 is 13 residues long. The DNA covers only part of the CDR3, 36 bases in frame from base 1. The data are from a study of tissue T cells after allogeneic stem cell transplantation (dated by TCRdb to the early 2020s). Study-wide context: Using research autopsies of patients with and without GVHD, plus mouse models of GVHD, the study profiled TCR beta repertoires across many tissues. The human part of the study was a prospective observational study with no blinding and no randomization. Beyond this particular receptor, the publication reports: Blood and spleen T cells captured only a limited portion of the TCR repertoire detected in tissues, in both patients and mice. Within patients, how anatomically similar tissues were was a major factor shaping TCR repertoire composition, regardless of disease or transplant status. Which tissue TCRs were alloreactive or antigen-specific was not determined in the study, and some of the clones might have been host cells that persisted. Only a few T cell clones appeared in more than one patient, yet motif-based clustering showed tissue-specific repertoire signatures that were shared between patients. The patient cohort was small and varied clinically, and sampling depth was recognized as a limitation.

The library was prepared using the immunoSEQ multiplex PCR assay. Adaptive Biotechnologies performed TCRbeta CDR3 sequencing at survey depth and reported CDR3 sequences, V/J genes, productive frequency, and template counts. Amplification of TCR beta CDR3 regions started from genomic DNA instead of RNA. The paper's data handling went like this. Jensen-Shannon divergence served to quantify pairwise repertoire overlap between tissues, with 0 meaning identical and 1 meaning complete divergence. Tissues were clustered by single-linkage agglomerative hierarchical clustering of pairwise JSD values and displayed as dendrograms. GLIPH2 was run on all patient samples with simulation_depth 1000, kmer_min_depth 3, cdr3_length_cutoff 8, keeping groups with more than two unique CDR3s. In a standardized tissue-overlap score, Jaccard GLIPH-group overlap across patients was extrapolated to a standard repertoire size of 1000 clones. To look at how diversity was associated with clinical or experimental variables, linear mixed-effect models were used, with tissue treated as a fixed effect and individual treated as a random effect. TCRdb stores this immuneACCESS table with in-frame sequences only. Part of the clones is absent; in the studies checked, under half of the shortfall reflects unresolved V genes, and no reason is known for the rest. V and J calls plus clone size are reproduced from that table; the DNA served to infer D and trimming. This sample gives thousands of clones in total; under 55% of them show up just once. Clones ranked in the top ten supply 7.1% of the sample.

This specimen's time point label, per the study, means: mouse harvest day 7 after allogeneic transplant. Each mouse graft consisted of 10^7 T-cell-depleted bone marrow cells plus 10^6 splenic CD5+ T cells and was given by tail vein injection. Mouse GVHD was modeled in a major MHC-mismatch B6 (H2b) into BALB/c (H2d) model, with tissues profiled at day 7 or 14. Mouse tissues and retro-orbital blood were harvested on day 7 or 14 post-transplant using separate sterile tools per animal; livers were flushed beforehand. Before genomic DNA isolation with the DNeasy Blood & Tissue Kit, mouse tissues were minced with razor blades in buffered saline.

The chain is assembled from TRBV26 and TRBJ1-4; too little of a D gene remains to name it. The sequencing sample was made of gut tissue. This receptor was obtained from a female BALB/c mouse given C57BL/6 T cells with graft-versus-host disease after an allogeneic hematopoietic cell transplant. CDR3 bases read: TGTGCCAGCAGTCTGCGCAGCAACGAAAGATTATTT. This encodes CASSLRSNERLF. The full CDR3 reads CASSLRSNERLFF. Extended through the reference TRBV26 and TRBJ1-4 proteins, this CDR3 yields the full variable domain: NSKVIQTPRYLVKGQGQKAKMRCIPEKGHPVVFWYQQNKNNEFKFLINFQNQEVLQQIDMTEKRFSAECPSNSPCSLEIQSSEAGDSALYLCASSLRSNERLFFGHGTKLSVL.